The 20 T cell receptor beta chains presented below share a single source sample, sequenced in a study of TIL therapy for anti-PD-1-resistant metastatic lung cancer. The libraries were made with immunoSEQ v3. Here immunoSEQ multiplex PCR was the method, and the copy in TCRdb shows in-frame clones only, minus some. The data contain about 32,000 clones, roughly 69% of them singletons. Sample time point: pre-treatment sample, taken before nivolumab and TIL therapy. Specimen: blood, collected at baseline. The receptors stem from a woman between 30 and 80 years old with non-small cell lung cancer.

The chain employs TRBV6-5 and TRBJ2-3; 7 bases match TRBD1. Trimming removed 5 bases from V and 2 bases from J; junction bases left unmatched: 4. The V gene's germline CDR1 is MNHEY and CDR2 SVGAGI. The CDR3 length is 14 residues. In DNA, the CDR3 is TGTGCCAGCAGTCGCACAGGGGTCACAGATACGCAGTATTTT. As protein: CASSRTGVTDTQYF.

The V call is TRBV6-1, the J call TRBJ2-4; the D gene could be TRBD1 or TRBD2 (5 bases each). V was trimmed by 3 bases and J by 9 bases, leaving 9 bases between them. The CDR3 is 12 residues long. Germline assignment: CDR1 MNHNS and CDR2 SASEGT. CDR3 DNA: TGTGCCAGCAGTGACGAGGGGCGCATTCAGTACTTC. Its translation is CASSDEGRIQYF.

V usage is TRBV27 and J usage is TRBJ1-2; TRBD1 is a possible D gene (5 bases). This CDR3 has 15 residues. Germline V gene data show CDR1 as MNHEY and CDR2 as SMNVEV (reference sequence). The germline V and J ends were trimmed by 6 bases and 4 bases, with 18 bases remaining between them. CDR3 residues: CASRSPRAGLYGYTF. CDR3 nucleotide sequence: TGTGCCAGCAGGTCCCCTAGGGCAGGGCTCTATGGCTACACCTTC.

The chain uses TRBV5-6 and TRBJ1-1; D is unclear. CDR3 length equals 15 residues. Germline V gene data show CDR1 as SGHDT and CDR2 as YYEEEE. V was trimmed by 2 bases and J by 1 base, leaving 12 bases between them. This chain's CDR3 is CASSFRTSANTEAFF. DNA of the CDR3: TGTGCCAGCAGCTTCCGGACGTCGGCGAACACTGAAGCTTTCTTT.

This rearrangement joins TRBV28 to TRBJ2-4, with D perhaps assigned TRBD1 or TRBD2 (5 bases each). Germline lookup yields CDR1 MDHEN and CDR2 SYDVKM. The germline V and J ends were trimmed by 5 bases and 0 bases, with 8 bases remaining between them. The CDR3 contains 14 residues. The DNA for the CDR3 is TGTGCCAGCAGTGGGGGTCTAGCCAAAAACATTCAGTACTTC. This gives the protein CASSGGLAKNIQYF. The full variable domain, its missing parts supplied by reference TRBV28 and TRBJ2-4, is DVKVTQSSRYLVKRTGEKVFLECVQDMDHENMFWYRQDPGLGLRLIYFSYDVKMKEKGDIPEGYSVSREKKERFSLILESASTNQTSMYLCASSGGLAKNIQYFGAGTRLSVL.

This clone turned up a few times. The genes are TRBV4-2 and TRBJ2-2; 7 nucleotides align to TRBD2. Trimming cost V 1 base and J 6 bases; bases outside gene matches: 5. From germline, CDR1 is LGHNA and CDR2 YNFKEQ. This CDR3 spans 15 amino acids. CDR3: CASSQGREWSGELFF. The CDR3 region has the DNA TGTGCCAGCAGCCAAGGGCGGGAGTGGTCCGGGGAGCTGTTTTTT.

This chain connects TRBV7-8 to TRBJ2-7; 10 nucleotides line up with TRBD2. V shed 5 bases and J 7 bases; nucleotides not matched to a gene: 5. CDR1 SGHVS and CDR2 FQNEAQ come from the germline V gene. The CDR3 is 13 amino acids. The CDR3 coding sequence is TGTGCCAGCAGCACGACTAGCGGGTGGGAGCAGTACTTC. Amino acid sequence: CASSTTSGWEQYF.

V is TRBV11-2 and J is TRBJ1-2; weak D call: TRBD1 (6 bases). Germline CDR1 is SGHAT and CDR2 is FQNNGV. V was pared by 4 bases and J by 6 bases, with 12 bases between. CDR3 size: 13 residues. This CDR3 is CASSSAGANGYTF. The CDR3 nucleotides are TGTGCCAGCAGCTCCGCGGGGGCCAATGGCTACACCTTC.

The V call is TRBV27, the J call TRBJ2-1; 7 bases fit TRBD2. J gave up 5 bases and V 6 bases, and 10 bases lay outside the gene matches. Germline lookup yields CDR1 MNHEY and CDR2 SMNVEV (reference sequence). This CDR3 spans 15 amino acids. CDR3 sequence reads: CASRSKAGINNEQFF. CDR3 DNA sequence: TGTGCCAGCAGGTCAAAAGCGGGAATAAACAATGAGCAGTTCTTC.

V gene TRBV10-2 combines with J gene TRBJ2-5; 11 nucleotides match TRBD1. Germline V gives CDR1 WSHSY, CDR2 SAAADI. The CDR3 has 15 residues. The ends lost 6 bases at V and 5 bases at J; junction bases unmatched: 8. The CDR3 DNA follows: TGCGCCAGCAGGGGGACAGGGGGAATTCACGAGACCCAGTACTTC. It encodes CASRGTGGIHETQYF.

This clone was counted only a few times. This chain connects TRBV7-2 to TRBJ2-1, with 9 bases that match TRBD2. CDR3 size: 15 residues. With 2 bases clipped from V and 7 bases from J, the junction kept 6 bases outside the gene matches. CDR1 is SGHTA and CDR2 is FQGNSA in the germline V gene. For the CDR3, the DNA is TGTGCCAGCAGCTTAAGCTTGCTAGCGGGGAATGAGCAGTTCTTC. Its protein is CASSLSLLAGNEQFF.

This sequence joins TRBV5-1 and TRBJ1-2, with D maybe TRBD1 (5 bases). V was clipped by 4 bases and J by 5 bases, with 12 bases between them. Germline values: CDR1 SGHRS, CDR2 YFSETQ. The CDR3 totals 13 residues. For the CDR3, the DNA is TGCGCCAGCAGCACCGACAGAGGGTATGGCTACACCTTC. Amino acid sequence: CASSTDRGYGYTF.

Here the CDR3 DNA reads TGTGCCAGCAGTACCAGACGAGGGGATACGCAGTATTTT. This gives the protein CASSTRRGDTQYF. V is TRBV6-1 and J is TRBJ2-3, with D perhaps matching TRBD2 (5 bases). The CDR3 sequence is 13 residues long. Trimming removed 5 bases from V and 6 bases from J, with 12 bases in between. From germline, CDR1 is MNHNS and CDR2 SASEGT.

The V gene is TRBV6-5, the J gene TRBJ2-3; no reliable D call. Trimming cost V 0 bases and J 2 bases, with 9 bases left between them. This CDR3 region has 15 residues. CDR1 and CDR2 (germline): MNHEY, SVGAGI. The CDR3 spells CASSYSKGNTDTQYF. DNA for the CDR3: TGTGCCAGCAGTTACTCGAAAGGGAACACAGATACGCAGTATTTT.

The CDR3, as DNA: TGCAGCGTGAGGGCCGGGACGGCCTATAATTCACCCCTCCACTTT. It translates to CSVRAGTAYNSPLHF. The chain has TRBV29-1 and TRBJ1-6; D possibly corresponds to TRBD1 (5 bases). V gave up 6 bases and J gave up 2 bases, with 14 bases separating them. This CDR3 spans 15 amino acids. Germline V gene lookup returns CDR1 SQVTM and CDR2 ANQGSEA.

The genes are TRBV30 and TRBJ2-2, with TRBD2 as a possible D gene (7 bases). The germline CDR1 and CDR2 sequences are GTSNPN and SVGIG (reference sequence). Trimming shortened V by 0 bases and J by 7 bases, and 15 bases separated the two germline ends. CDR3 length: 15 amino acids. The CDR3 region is CAWSVGGGWIGELFF. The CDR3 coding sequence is TGTGCCTGGAGTGTAGGGGGGGGTTGGATCGGGGAGCTGTTTTTT. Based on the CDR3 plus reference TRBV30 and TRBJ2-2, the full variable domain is SQTIHQWPATLVQPVGSPLSLECTVEGTSNPNLYWYRQAAGRGLQLLFYSVGIGQISSEVPQNLSASRPQDRQFILSSKKLLLSDSGFYLCAWSVGGGWIGELFFGEGSRLTVL.

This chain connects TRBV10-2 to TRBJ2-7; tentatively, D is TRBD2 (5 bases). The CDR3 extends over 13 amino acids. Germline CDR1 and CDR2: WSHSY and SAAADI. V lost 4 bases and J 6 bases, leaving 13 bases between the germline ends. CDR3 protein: CASSARHAGEQYF. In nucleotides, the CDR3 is TGCGCCAGCAGTGCTAGACACGCGGGCGAGCAGTACTTC.

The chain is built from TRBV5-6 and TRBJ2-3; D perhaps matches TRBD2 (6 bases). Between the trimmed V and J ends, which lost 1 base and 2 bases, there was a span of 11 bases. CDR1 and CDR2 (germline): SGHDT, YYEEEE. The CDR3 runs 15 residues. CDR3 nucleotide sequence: TGTGCCAGCAGCTTGCGGACTACGAACACAGATACGCAGTATTTT. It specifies CASSLRTTNTDTQYF.

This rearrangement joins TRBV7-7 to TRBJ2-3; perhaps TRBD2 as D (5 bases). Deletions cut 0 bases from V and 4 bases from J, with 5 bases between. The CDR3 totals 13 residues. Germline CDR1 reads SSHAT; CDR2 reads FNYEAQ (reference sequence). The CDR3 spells CASSLAGADTQYF. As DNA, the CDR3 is TGTGCCAGCAGCTTAGCGGGAGCAGATACGCAGTATTTT. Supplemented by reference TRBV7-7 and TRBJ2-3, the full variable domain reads GAGVSQSPRYKVTKRGQDVTLRCDPISSHATLYWYQQALGQGPEFLTYFNYEAQPDKSGLPSDRFSAERPEGSISTLTIQRTEQRDSAMYRCASSLAGADTQYFGPGTRLTVL.

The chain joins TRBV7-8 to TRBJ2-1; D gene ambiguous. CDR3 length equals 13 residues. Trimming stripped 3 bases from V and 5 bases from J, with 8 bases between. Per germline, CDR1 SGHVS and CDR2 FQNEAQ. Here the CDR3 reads CASSFRADNEQFF. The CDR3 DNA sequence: TGTGCCAGCAGCTTCCGGGCCGACAATGAGCAGTTCTTC.